This T cell receptor (beta chain) emerged from a study of cytomegalovirus exposure and HLA in healthy donors. On this clone: Its antigen is not identified.

V was clipped by 5 bases and J by 9 bases, with 14 bases between them. The CDR3 consists of 13 residues. Per germline, CDR1 SGHNT and CDR2 YENEEA. Overall study results and limits: Apparent HLA restriction characterized most CMV-associated TCR beta chains in a later analysis.

Vbeta (60) and Jbeta (13) primers were used in the PCR. Some clones are missing from TCRdb's copy, which holds only in-frame ones; the method was immunoSEQ multiplex PCR. The data show approximately 59,000 clones, with around four fifths seen just once and around 2.9% held by the top ten. The V gene is TRBV11-3, the J gene TRBJ2-1; D remains ambiguous. This receptor was taken from a girl aged 5-17 years in good health and CMV-seropositive. The sequencing sample was made of PBMCs. The CDR3 sequence: CASSPLPFGEQFF. The CDR3 DNA sequence: TGTGCCAGCAGCCCCCTTCCCTTCGGTGAGCAGTTCTTC. The full variable domain, completed using reference TRBV11-3 and TRBJ2-1, is EAGVVQSPRYKIIEKKQPVAFWCNPISGHNTLYWYLQNLGQGPELLIRYENEEAVDDSQLPKDRFSAERLKGVDSTLKIQPAELGDSAVYLCASSPLPFGEQFFGPGTRLTVL.